These 30 T cell receptor beta chains were all obtained from the same sample, sequenced in a study of T cell repertoires in cytomegalovirus infection. TCRdb reanalysed the reads using MiXCR and keeps one entry per CDR3 protein. The sample lists 100,000 or so distinct CDR3 sequences; about 15% were seen once. Sequencing input: PBMCs. All receptors derive from a human donor in good health (CMV status not recorded). Some clones in this sample may be carry-over from other donors' samples.

As regards this clonotype: A much larger clone differs by one base, so this may be a read error. This chain uses TRBV7-6 with TRBJ2-2, with TRBD2 identical over 11 bases. This CDR3 is built from 17 residues. Germline V gene sequence: CDR1 SGHVS, CDR2 FNYEAQ. This chain's CDR3 is CDSSRITSGGRTGELFF. The DNA for the CDR3 is TGTGACAGCAGCCGAATCACTAGCGGGGGACGTACCGGGGAGCTGTTTTTT.

This clonotype has a count of ten or more. The chain combines TRBV7-3 with TRBJ2-3; possibly TRBD2 for D (5 bases). CDR1 and CDR2 from the germline V gene are SGHTA and FQGTGA. This CDR3 spans 12 amino acids. V shed 5 bases and J shed 5 bases, with 8 bases lying between them. CDR3 in amino acids: CASSPGGDTQYF. CDR3 nucleotides: TGTGCCAGCAGCCCCGGAGGAGATACGCAGTATTTT. Drawing the rest from reference TRBV7-3 and TRBJ2-3, the complete variable domain is GAGVSQTPSNKVTEKGKYVELRCDPISGHTALYWYRQSLGQGPEFLIYFQGTGAADDSGLPNDRFFAVRPEGSVSTLKIQRTERGDSAVYLCASSPGGDTQYFGPGTRLTVL.

This clonotype occurred many times. The chain has TRBV19 and TRBJ2-6; no clear D gene. Trimming shortened V by 7 bases and J by 4 bases, and 23 bases separated the two germline ends. Germline V gives CDR1 LNHDA, CDR2 SQIVND (reference sequence). The CDR3 has 18 amino acids. As DNA, the CDR3 is TGTGCCAGTACCCCGACGTTTGGCGCCTCGAGGGGGGCCAACGTCCTGACTTTC. As protein: CASTPTFGASRGANVLTF.

There are a few counts of this clonotype. V is TRBV29-1 and J is TRBJ2-2; D might be TRBD1 or TRBD2, each matching 5 bases. V lost 7 bases and J lost 6, with 15 bases in between. The CDR3 covers 13 residues. CDR1 and CDR2 from the germline V gene are SQVTM and ANQGSEA. For the CDR3, the DNA is TGCAGCGCCTATTCTCAGGGAGCCGGGGAGCTGTTTTTT. It yields the protein CSAYSQGAGELFF.

A few counts support this clonotype. The chain combines TRBV10-3 with TRBJ1-2; TRBD1 aligns across 8 bases. The length of the CDR3 is 12 residues. Germline CDR1 and CDR2: ENHRY and SYGVKD. J gave up 6 bases and V 6 bases, and 3 bases lay outside the gene matches. The CDR3 DNA follows: TGTGCCATCAGGGGACAGGATCATGGCTACACCTTC. This codes for CAIRGQDHGYTF.

This clonotype has only a few counts. This sequence joins TRBV12-3 or TRBV12-4 and TRBJ1-1, with 9 bases lining up with TRBD1. The CDR3 has 15 amino acids. The V and J ends lost 5 bases and 4 bases, in that order; junction bases with no gene match: 8. As DNA, the CDR3 is TGTGCCAGCAGTCCCCAGACGGACAGGGGCACTGAAGCTTTCTTT. It yields the protein CASSPQTDRGTEAFF.

The genes are TRBV2 and TRBJ2-2; D may be TRBD1 (6 bases). V gave up 8 bases and J gave up 0 bases, with 13 bases separating them. This CDR3 spans 15 amino acids. Germline assignment: CDR1 SNHLY and CDR2 FYNNEI. CDR3 sequence (DNA): TGTGCCAGCCGACCCCCAGGGGCGAACACCGGGGAGCTGTTTTTT. It specifies CASRPPGANTGELFF. The variable domain in full, completed from reference TRBV2 and TRBJ2-2, reads EPEVTQTPSHQVTQMGQEVILRCVPISNHLYFYWYRQILGQKVEFLVSFYNNEISEKSEIFDDQFSVERPDGSNFTLKIRSTKLEDSAMYFCASRPPGANTGELFFGEGSRLTVL.

In its sample, this clonotype was seen many times. The chain uses TRBV7-6 and TRBJ2-1; maybe TRBD1 (6 bases). The germline V and J ends were trimmed by 5 bases and 5 bases, with 13 bases remaining between them. Germline loops: CDR1 SGHVS, CDR2 FNYEAQ. The CDR3 has 14 amino acids. The CDR3 bases are TGTGCCAGCAGCCCTCTTACAGGGCACAATGAGCAGTTCTTC. Translated: CASSPLTGHNEQFF.

The chain links TRBV7-9 to TRBJ2-1; 10 nucleotides agree with TRBD2. Unmatched junction bases numbered 7, after V lost 2 bases and J lost 6 bases. Germline V gene lookup returns CDR1 SEHNR and CDR2 FQNEAQ (reference sequence). The CDR3 sequence is 16 residues long. CDR3 in DNA: TGTGCCAGCAGCTTATGGCTAGCGGGGGTTTCCAATGAGCAGTTCTTC. Translation gives CASSLWLAGVSNEQFF.

This clonotype was counted ten times or more. The V call is TRBV7-2, the J call TRBJ1-6; D remains unclear. The CDR3 has 14 residues. The ends were cut back, 5 bases at V and 10 bases at J, with 15 bases in the middle. CDR1 SGHTA and CDR2 FQGNSA come from the germline V gene. Here the CDR3 reads CASSPSGPESPLHF. Written as DNA, the CDR3 is TGTGCCAGCAGCCCCTCCGGGCCGGAGTCACCCCTCCACTTT.

The CDR3 DNA is TGTGCCAGCAGCTTAGTGGGCACCGGGGAGCTGTTTTTT. Encoded protein: CASSLVGTGELFF. V is TRBV11-3 and J is TRBJ2-2; D is unresolved. Trimming removed 1 base from V and 4 bases from J, with 4 bases in between. Per germline, CDR1 SGHNT and CDR2 YENEEA. The CDR3 runs 13 residues.

The CDR3 reads CASTHRNSNQPQHF. DNA for the CDR3: TGTGCCAGCACCCACAGGAATAGCAATCAGCCCCAGCATTTT. The rearrangement joins TRBV28 to TRBJ1-5; weak D call: TRBD1 (5 bases). Trimming removed 7 bases from V and 0 bases from J, with 10 bases in between. This CDR3 comprises 14 residues. Germline V gene lookup returns CDR1 MDHEN and CDR2 SYDVKM.

This clonotype was picked up many times. The chain recombines TRBV7-2 with TRBJ1-1; 7 nucleotides agree with TRBD1. V lost 3 bases to trimming and J lost 7 bases; unmatched junction nucleotides: 8. The CDR3 totals 14 residues. CDR1 and CDR2 from the germline V gene are SGHTA and FQGNSA. The CDR3 is CASSFRQGRSEAFF. CDR3 nucleotide sequence: TGTGCCAGCAGCTTCCGACAGGGACGGAGTGAAGCTTTCTTT.

A word on this clonotype: A much more abundant neighbour one base away suggests this may be a read error. V gene TRBV11-2 combines with J gene TRBJ2-5, with D possibly TRBD2 on 5 matching bases. Trimming stripped 3 bases from V and 4 bases from J, with 18 bases between. This CDR3 is built from 16 residues. Germline V gives CDR1 SGHAT, CDR2 FQNNGV. CDR3 in amino acids: CASSFGRRHVGETQYF. In DNA form, the CDR3 reads TGTGCCAGCAGCTTCGGCAGGAGGCATGTAGGAGAGACCCAGTACTTC. Looking up the rest from reference TRBV11-2 and TRBJ2-5 gives the full variable domain: EAGVAQSPRYKIIEKRQSVAFWCNPISGHATLYWYQQILGQGPKLLIQFQNNGVVDDSQLPKDRFSAERLKGVDSTLKIQPAKLEDSAVYLCASSFGRRHVGETQYFGPGTRLLVL.

The rearrangement joins TRBV28 to TRBJ2-3, with 9 positions matching TRBD2. The CDR3 is 16 amino acids. Germline values: CDR1 MDHEN, CDR2 SYDVKM. V gave up 7 bases and J gave up 1 base; unmatched junction bases: 9. This CDR3 is CASTETKRGGTDTQYF. In nucleotides, the CDR3 is TGTGCCAGCACCGAGACCAAGCGGGGGGGCACAGATACGCAGTATTTT.

Many counts were recorded for this clonotype. The chain links TRBV7-2 to TRBJ2-7, with D possibly being TRBD1 or TRBD2 (7 bases each). CDR1 is SGHTA and CDR2 is FQGNSA in the germline V gene. The CDR3 length is 16 residues. The germline V and J ends were trimmed by 2 bases and 7 bases, with 21 bases remaining between them. The CDR3 reads CASSLKNRGLLEEQYF. In DNA, the CDR3 is TGTGCCAGCAGCTTAAAAAACAGGGGACTACTGGAGGAGCAGTACTTC.

The chain employs TRBV15 and TRBJ1-1; perhaps TRBD1 as D (6 bases). CDR1 and CDR2 (germline): LNHNV, YYDKDF (reference sequence). The germline V and J ends were trimmed by 5 bases and 3 bases, with 13 bases remaining between them. This CDR3 spans 14 amino acids. CDR3 nucleotide sequence: TGTGCCACCAGCTCTTTCAGGGGATACACTGAAGCTTTCTTT. The encoded protein is CATSSFRGYTEAFF.

This rearrangement joins TRBV5-1 to TRBJ2-3, with D perhaps matching TRBD1 or TRBD2 (5 bases each). CDR3 length equals 15 residues. The germline gives CDR1 SGHRS, CDR2 YFSETQ. V was trimmed by 5 bases and J by 6 bases, leaving 19 bases between them. DNA for the CDR3: TGCGCCAGCAGTCCTGAGGGGCTTGGTGGCGATACGCAGTATTTT. Its protein is CASSPEGLGGDTQYF.

This chain links TRBV20-1 with TRBJ1-1; D gene ambiguous. The germline gives CDR1 DFQATT, CDR2 SNEGSKA (reference sequence). V was pared by 0 bases and J by 0 bases, with 8 bases between. The CDR3 runs to 14 residues. The CDR3 protein is CSARERLLNTEAFF. CDR3 DNA: TGCAGTGCTAGAGAGAGACTCCTGAACACTGAAGCTTTCTTT.

V gene TRBV14 combines with J gene TRBJ1-2, with D unclear. CDR3 length: 14 amino acids. Germline values: CDR1 SGHDN, CDR2 FVKESK. The ends were cut back, 3 bases at V and 2 bases at J, with 10 bases in the middle. The CDR3: CASSQQATNYGYTF. CDR3 bases: TGTGCCAGCAGCCAGCAGGCCACGAACTATGGCTACACCTTC.

The chain recombines TRBV7-2 with TRBJ1-6; the D gene is possibly TRBD1 (6 bases). Germline V gene data show CDR1 as SGHTA and CDR2 as FQGNSA. The CDR3 extends over 16 amino acids. V lost 6 bases, J lost 7 bases, and 19 bases lay in between. The chain's CDR3 is CASSQRSQGRNSPLHF. DNA of the CDR3: TGTGCCAGCAGTCAAAGATCGCAGGGGCGAAATTCACCCCTCCACTTT. The full variable domain, completed using reference TRBV7-2 and TRBJ1-6, is GAGVSQSPSNKVTEKGKDVELRCDPISGHTALYWYRQSLGQGLEFLIYFQGNSAPDKSGLPSDRFSAERTGGSVSTLTIQRTQQEDSAVYLCASSQRSQGRNSPLHFGNGTRLTVT.

This clonotype came up many times. The chain couples TRBV7-2 to TRBJ1-1, with D unresolved. CDR1 is SGHTA, CDR2 FQGNSA, per germline. V lost 6 bases, J lost 2 bases, and 13 bases lay in between. The CDR3 has 14 residues. This CDR3 reads CASSLGQANTEAFF. CDR3 DNA: TGTGCCAGCAGTTTGGGCCAGGCCAACACTGAAGCTTTCTTT.

This clonotype was recorded a few times. This chain's CDR3 is CASSRTPTGRDYEQYF. The CDR3 coding sequence is TGTGCCAGCAGCCGAACGCCGACAGGGCGAGACTACGAGCAGTACTTC. V and J are TRBV28 and TRBJ2-7, with 7 positions matching TRBD1. This CDR3 region has 16 residues. Germline V gene lookup returns CDR1 MDHEN and CDR2 SYDVKM. V trimming: 6 bases; J trimming: 3 bases; junction bases outside the gene matches: 14.

The chain links TRBV3-1 to TRBJ2-1; possible D gene TRBD2, 5 bases. V was trimmed by 0 bases and J by 5 bases, leaving 8 bases between them. CDR3 length: 14 amino acids. Germline CDR1 LGHDT, CDR2 YNNKEL (reference sequence). The CDR3 DNA follows: TGTGCCAGCAGCCAAGATTACGGGAACAATGAGCAGTTCTTC. It translates to CASSQDYGNNEQFF.

This clonotype appeared many times. V is TRBV7-2 and J is TRBJ2-3; D ambiguous. CDR1 is SGHTA, CDR2 FQGNSA, per germline. The CDR3 is made up of 16 amino acids. V was cut by 3 bases and J by 1 base, with 14 bases left in between. The CDR3 nucleotides are TGTGCCAGCAGCTTTAGCACGGATCATGGCACAGATACGCAGTATTTT. Amino acid sequence: CASSFSTDHGTDTQYF.

The rearrangement joins TRBV5-4 to TRBJ2-7, with 8 bases identical to TRBD2. CDR1 is SGHNT and CDR2 is YYREEE in the germline V gene (reference sequence). Trimming cost V 3 bases and J 1 base; bases outside gene matches: 9. This CDR3 is built from 16 residues. CDR3 DNA: TGTGCCAGCAGCTCGGGGAACAGCGGGGGTTCCTACGAGCAGTACTTC. Translation gives CASSSGNSGGSYEQYF.

This clonotype occurred a few times. The chain uses TRBV25-1 and TRBJ2-2; possibly TRBD2 for D (5 bases). This CDR3 region has 14 residues. Trimming shortened V by 1 base and J by 4 bases, and 7 bases separated the two germline ends. Looked up from germline, CDR1 is MGHDK and CDR2 is SYGVNS. The CDR3 reads CASSESGGTGELFF. DNA of the CDR3: TGTGCCAGCAGTGAATCCGGAGGCACCGGGGAGCTGTTTTTT.

This clonotype appeared a few times. The rearrangement links TRBV20-1 to TRBJ1-2; D is perhaps TRBD1 (6 bases). Germline-derived CDR1 and CDR2 are DFQATT and SNEGSKA (reference sequence). The CDR3 loop spans 11 amino acids. Trimming removed 6 bases from V and 7 bases from J, with 12 bases in between. CDR3 residues: CSARGGLGYTF. For the CDR3, the DNA is TGCAGTGCCCGAGGGGGTCTTGGCTACACCTTC.

The CDR3 sequence: CASSSTSLRDEQFF. The CDR3 bases are TGTGCCAGCTCATCGACTAGTTTAAGGGACGAGCAGTTCTTC. The chain joins TRBV18 to TRBJ2-1; D is perhaps TRBD2 (6 bases). Germline V gene data show CDR1 as KGHSH and CDR2 as LQKENI. The CDR3 sequence is 14 residues long. V lost 5 bases and J 10 bases, leaving 18 bases between the germline ends.

The rearrangement joins TRBV20-1 to TRBJ1-4; D ambiguous. V was pared by 0 bases and J by 0 bases, with 8 bases between. Germline-derived CDR1 and CDR2 are DFQATT and SNEGSKA (reference sequence). The CDR3 is 15 amino acids. In nucleotides, the CDR3 is TGCAGTGCTAGAGAGTCCAATCCAACTAATGAAAAACTGTTTTTT. Its protein product is CSARESNPTNEKLFF.